The 15 T cell receptor beta chains in this list originate from one sample, sequenced in a study of PD-1 blockade in classical Hodgkin lymphoma. The data were produced by immunoSEQ multiplex PCR, yet TCRdb's version contains in-frame clones alone and is incomplete. In the table there are about 94,000 clones, about 91% of which are singletons. All patients relapsed after autologous stem cell transplantation, and brentuximab vedotin exposure varied. Material: peripheral blood mononuclear cells (PBMCs), obtained before the second cycle of nivolumab. Source of these receptors: a human donor with classical Hodgkin lymphoma.

The gene calls are TRBV2 and TRBJ2-5; 9 bases align to TRBD2. This CDR3 region has 16 residues. Germline values: CDR1 SNHLY, CDR2 FYNNEI. V trimming: 6 bases; J trimming: 0 bases; junction bases outside the gene matches: 8. The DNA for the CDR3 is TGTGCCAGCAGCAAAGAGGTAGCGGGAGACCAAGAGACCCAGTACTTC. This translates into CASSKEVAGDQETQYF.

The chain couples TRBV18 to TRBJ2-7; D gene ambiguous. The CDR3 length is 13 residues. V was shortened by 3 bases and J by 1 base, with 7 bases between the two germline ends. Germline CDR1 and CDR2: KGHSH and LQKENI. DNA for the CDR3: TGTGCCAGCTCACCGTTAGGGTCCTACGAGCAGTACTTC. Translation gives CASSPLGSYEQYF.

The chain joins TRBV20-1 to TRBJ2-5; D is ambiguous. Trimming took 2 bases from V and 5 from J, leaving 3 bases between them. The CDR3 has 10 residues. Per germline, CDR1 DFQATT and CDR2 SNEGSKA (reference sequence). The CDR3 coding sequence is TGCAGTGCTAGATTGGAGACCCAGTACTTC. This sequence encodes CSARLETQYF.

The J gene is TRBJ2-7, the V gene TRBV28, with D perhaps matching TRBD1 (6 bases). The germline V gene has CDR1 MDHEN and CDR2 SYDVKM. The CDR3 has 14 amino acids. V was clipped by 4 bases and J by 6 bases, with 16 bases between them. The chain's CDR3 is CASSYRQDLGEQYF. CDR3 nucleotides: TGTGCCAGCAGTTATAGACAGGACCTCGGCGAGCAGTACTTC.

This sequence joins TRBV29-1 and TRBJ2-5, with D maybe TRBD1 (5 bases). Trimming took 3 bases from V and 2 from J, leaving 10 bases between them. The V gene's germline CDR1 is SQVTM and CDR2 ANQGSEA. This CDR3 is built from 13 residues. DNA for the CDR3: TGCAGCGTTGAGGCAGGGTGGCAAGAGACCCAGTACTTC. Protein product: CSVEAGWQETQYF. Drawing the rest from reference TRBV29-1 and TRBJ2-5, the complete variable domain is SAVISQKPSRDICQRGTSLTIQCQVDSQVTMMFWYRQQPGQSLTLIATANQGSEATYESGFVIDKFPISRPNLTFSTLTVSNMSPEDSSIYLCSVEAGWQETQYFGPGTRLLVL.

The chain is built from TRBV6-5 and TRBJ2-7; D unresolved. The CDR3 runs 14 residues. V was cut by 2 bases and J by 3 bases, with 11 bases left in between. CDR1 and CDR2 (germline): MNHEY, SVGAGI. The CDR3 coding sequence is TGTGCCAGCAGTTACGATAGTAGTAACTACGAGCAGTACTTC. This sequence encodes CASSYDSSNYEQYF.

J is TRBJ2-3 and V is TRBV11-2; TRBD1 is a possible D gene (5 bases). Germline V CDR1 and CDR2: SGHAT, FQNNGV. The V gene lost 1 base and the J gene lost 2 bases, with 10 bases spanning the gap. The CDR3 length is 15 residues. The CDR3 DNA is TGTGCCAGCAGCTTAGGGGCAGGGAACACAGATACGCAGTATTTT. Translation gives CASSLGAGNTDTQYF.

V gene TRBV18 combines with J gene TRBJ1-2; D call uncertain. Trimming stripped 3 bases from V and 8 bases from J, with 13 bases between. Per the germline V gene, CDR1 is KGHSH and CDR2 is LQKENI. The CDR3 is made up of 13 amino acids. The CDR3 DNA is TGTGCCAGCTCACCGAGCCTCGATGGGGGCTACACCTTC. Encoded protein: CASSPSLDGGYTF.

The chain is built from TRBV20-1 and TRBJ2-1; D is possibly TRBD1 or TRBD2 (6 bases each). The germline V and J ends were trimmed by 7 bases and 8 bases, with 12 bases remaining between them. In germline, CDR1 is DFQATT, CDR2 SNEGSKA (reference sequence). The CDR3 runs to 11 residues. CDR3 in DNA: TGCAGTGGTGGGGGGCCCTATGAGCAGTTCTTC. Residues: CSGGGPYEQFF.

This clone was counted once. The rearrangement links TRBV5-6 to TRBJ2-7, with D perhaps being TRBD1 or TRBD2 (5 bases each). V lost 1 base to trimming and J lost 0 bases, with 11 bases between them. From germline, CDR1 is SGHDT and CDR2 YYEEEE. The CDR3 covers 15 residues. CDR3 sequence (DNA): TGTGCCAGCAGCTTGTGGGGGACCTCCTCCTACGAGCAGTACTTC. This encodes CASSLWGTSSYEQYF.

The chain links TRBV27 to TRBJ1-1; D gene uncertain. This CDR3 region has 13 residues. V dropped 5 bases and J dropped 9 bases, with 16 bases sitting between them. The germline CDR1 and CDR2 sequences are MNHEY and SMNVEV (reference sequence). In DNA form, the CDR3 reads TGTGCCAGCAGTGCAGGAGTTTTCGAACAAGCTTTCTTT. It yields the protein CASSAGVFEQAFF.

CDR3 bases: TGTGCCAGCAGCCACCAGTTCTCTGCCGTGGATTCACCCCTCCACTTT. Its protein is CASSHQFSAVDSPLHF. The chain links TRBV5-6 to TRBJ1-6; no definite D call. Germline V CDR1 and CDR2: SGHDT, YYEEEE. The CDR3 is 16 residues long. V lost 4 bases and J 8 bases, leaving 19 bases between the germline ends.

The chain combines TRBV27 with TRBJ1-6; D gene uncertain. Looked up from germline, CDR1 is MNHEY and CDR2 is SMNVEV (reference sequence). Trimming left V 6 bases short and J 0 bases short, with 12 bases between. The CDR3 contains 16 residues. The CDR3 sequence is CASRATKSSYNSPLHF. CDR3 nucleotide sequence: TGTGCCAGCAGAGCCACCAAGAGCTCCTATAATTCACCCCTCCACTTT.

This chain uses TRBV10-1 with TRBJ2-7, with D perhaps TRBD1 or TRBD2 (5 bases each). The CDR3 totals 14 residues. Germline CDR1 is WNHNN and CDR2 is SYGVQD (reference sequence). V lost 5 bases and J lost 3, with 14 bases in between. DNA for the CDR3: TGCGCCAGCAGTCCCCAGGGACCGAACTACGAGCAGTACTTC. The encoded protein is CASSPQGPNYEQYF.

The V gene is TRBV9, the J gene TRBJ2-7; D may be TRBD2 (6 bases). Germline V gene data show CDR1 as SGDLS and CDR2 as YYNGEE. The CDR3 is 15 amino acids. The V end lost 0 bases, the J end lost 5 bases, and 15 bases lay between the germline ends. The CDR3 is CASSVGGVPGDEQYF. Written as DNA, the CDR3 is TGTGCCAGCAGCGTAGGCGGGGTACCCGGGGACGAGCAGTACTTC. The full variable domain, completed using reference TRBV9 and TRBJ2-7, is DSGVTQTPKHLITATGQRVTLRCSPRSGDLSVYWYQQSLDQGLQFLIQYYNGEERAKGNILERFSAQQFPDLHSELNLSSLELGDSALYFCASSVGGVPGDEQYFGPGTRLTVT.